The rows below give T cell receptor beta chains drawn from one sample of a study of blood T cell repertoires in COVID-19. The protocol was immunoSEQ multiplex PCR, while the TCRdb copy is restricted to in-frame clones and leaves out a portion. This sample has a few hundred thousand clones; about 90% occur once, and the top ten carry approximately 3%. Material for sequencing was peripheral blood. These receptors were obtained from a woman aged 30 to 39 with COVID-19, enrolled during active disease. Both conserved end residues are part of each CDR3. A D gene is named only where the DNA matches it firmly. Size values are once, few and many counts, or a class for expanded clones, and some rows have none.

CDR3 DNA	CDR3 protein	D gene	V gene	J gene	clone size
TGCAGCGTTGGAGAGGGACAGGCAACTAATGAAAAACTGTTTTTT	CSVGEGQATNEKLFF	TRBD1	TRBV29-1	TRBJ1-4	-
TGTGCCAGCAGCGTAGTCGAGCGGGGGCTGCATGAGCAGTTCTTC	CASSVVERGLHEQFF	TRBD2	TRBV9	TRBJ2-1	once
TGTGCCAGCAGCCAAGTTCCTACCCATACGCAGTATTTT	CASSQVPTHTQYF	-	TRBV14	TRBJ2-3	once
TGTGCCAGCAGCCTCTGGGACAGGATCAACACTGAAGCTTTCTTT	CASSLWDRINTEAFF	TRBD1	TRBV11-2	TRBJ1-1	-
TGCAGCGCCAAGCGGACCCTCACAGATACGCAGTATTTT	CSAKRTLTDTQYF	-	TRBV29-1	TRBJ2-3	-
TGTGCCAGCAGTATAAAACCGGGACAGGGAAATGAAAAACTGTTTTTT	CASSIKPGQGNEKLFF	TRBD1	TRBV27	TRBJ1-4	-
TGCGCCAGCAGCCCCAGGACAGGGTGGGAAAGCTCCTACGAGCAGTACTTC	CASSPRTGWESSYEQYF	TRBD1	TRBV4-3	TRBJ2-7	-
TGCAGTGCTAGTCTGGCTGGCACTGAAGCTTTCTTT	CSASLAGTEAFF	-	TRBV20-1	TRBJ1-1	once
TGTGCCAGCAGCTTTGGGGTAGCGGCTTTAAATGAGCAGTTCTTC	CASSFGVAALNEQFF	-	TRBV7-9	TRBJ2-1	once
TGCGCCAGCAACCTAGGGACAGGGGCCCGGGACGAGCAGTACTTC	CASNLGTGARDEQYF	TRBD1	TRBV5-1	TRBJ2-7	-
TGTGCCACCAGCAGAGACCCCGGGACAGGGGGCGAGACCCAGTACTTC	CATSRDPGTGGETQYF	TRBD1	TRBV15	TRBJ2-5	-
TGTGCCAGCAGTTACACTGCTAGGCCCTACAATGAGCAGTTCTTC	CASSYTARPYNEQFF	-	TRBV6-5	TRBJ2-1	-
TGTGCCAGCAGTTACGTGGCGGGAGAGCAGTTCTTC	CASSYVAGEQFF	-	TRBV6-2/TRBV6-3	TRBJ2-1	-
TGTGCCAGCAGCTTAGCCCGGACAGATCCCTACGAGCAGTACTTC	CASSLARTDPYEQYF	-	TRBV7-2	TRBJ2-7	-
TGTGCCAGCAGTGTAAGGGGAGGCGAGCAGTACTTC	CASSVRGGEQYF	-	TRBV25-1	TRBJ2-7	-
TGTGCCAGCAGTTACGATTTGGGGGCGCGGGAAGCTTTCTTT	CASSYDLGAREAFF	-	TRBV6-2/TRBV6-3	TRBJ1-1	once
TGTGCCAGCAGTCCCCTATTGCGCACCGACTACGAGCAGTACTTC	CASSPLLRTDYEQYF	-	TRBV28	TRBJ2-7	-
TGCGCCAGCGCCGGGACAGGGTTTCTCACTGAAGCTTTCTTT	CASAGTGFLTEAFF	TRBD1	TRBV10-1	TRBJ1-1	-
TGTGCCATCAGTCTGGGCAGGGAGCAGTACTTC	CAISLGREQYF	-	TRBV10-3	TRBJ2-7	-
TGCAGCGTTGAAGATCATGAAAGAGGGCGAGGGGCCAACGTCCTGACTTTC	CSVEDHERGRGANVLTF	-	TRBV29-1	TRBJ2-6	-
TGCGCCAGCAGTCAGTGGGGAGGGACTACAACCAATGAGCAGTTCTTC	CASSQWGGTTTNEQFF	TRBD2	TRBV4-1	TRBJ2-1	-
TGTGCCAGTAGTCCGCGGACAGGGGCGACTGAAGCTTTCTTT	CASSPRTGATEAFF	TRBD1	TRBV19	TRBJ1-1	-
TGTGCCAGCAGTGGCCTTCCGGGGGGCTACGAGCAGTACTTC	CASSGLPGGYEQYF	TRBD2	TRBV2	TRBJ2-7	-
TGTGCCTGGAGTCGGACGGGAGAGGACGGGGCAGATACGCAGTATTTT	CAWSRTGEDGADTQYF	-	TRBV30	TRBJ2-3	-
TGTGCCAGCAGCTTCTCAGGGCGCCTTAGCACAGATACGCAGTATTTT	CASSFSGRLSTDTQYF	-	TRBV11-2	TRBJ2-3	-
TGTGCCATAAGGGACAGCGGCGATGGCTACACCTTC	CAIRDSGDGYTF	TRBD1	TRBV24-1	TRBJ1-2	-
TGTGCCAGCAGCTCCACACGACAGGGTCAGGAAGCTTTCTTT	CASSSTRQGQEAFF	TRBD1	TRBV3-1/TRBV3-2	TRBJ1-1	once
TGCAGCGTACGCCCTAGGGACAGATACACTGAAGCTTTCTTT	CSVRPRDRYTEAFF	TRBD1	TRBV29-1	TRBJ1-1	-
TGTGCCAGCAGCGAATCCCTAACGAGTTCTAGCACAGATACGCAGTATTTT	CASSESLTSSSTDTQYF	-	TRBV5-4	TRBJ2-3	-
TGCGCCAGCAGCGCGGGCCCGAACACCGGGGAGCTGTTTTTT	CASSAGPNTGELFF	-	TRBV5-1	TRBJ2-2	-
TGTGCCAGCACCACTAGCGGGACCTACAATGAGCAGTTCTTC	CASTTSGTYNEQFF	TRBD2	TRBV6-5	TRBJ2-1	once
TGTGCCAGCAGCCCCAAGTGGTCGGGGGGCCGTCAAGAGACCCAGTACTTC	CASSPKWSGGRQETQYF	-	TRBV7-9	TRBJ2-5	-
TGTGCCAGCAGCTCCCGGCTCGTTCTAGCGGGAAGAGCCAAAAACATTCAGTACTTC	CASSSRLVLAGRAKNIQYF	TRBD2	TRBV7-8	TRBJ2-4	few
TGTGCCAGCAGTGAAGCGCTTCACAGGCTCCACACCGGGGAGCTGTTTTTT	CASSEALHRLHTGELFF	-	TRBV2	TRBJ2-2	-
TGTGCCAGCAGCTTAGGAGCTAACACTGAAGCTTTCTTT	CASSLGANTEAFF	-	TRBV5-6	TRBJ1-1	-
TGTGCCAGCAGCTTCACCTTAGGACAGGGGTTCTACAATGAGCAGTTCTTC	CASSFTLGQGFYNEQFF	TRBD1	TRBV7-8	TRBJ2-1	few
TGTGCCAGCAGCGCCGCTAGCGGGAGGGCGACAGATACGCAGTATTTT	CASSAASGRATDTQYF	TRBD2	TRBV9	TRBJ2-3	-
TGTGCCAGCACCGACACCGGGGAGCTGTTTTTT	CASTDTGELFF	-	TRBV12-3/TRBV12-4	TRBJ2-2	once
TGTGCCAGCAGCTTAGCTAGCGGGGGGCCAGGCGAGCAGTACTTC	CASSLASGGPGEQYF	TRBD2	TRBV11-2	TRBJ2-7	-
TGTGCCAGCAGTTACCCGACAGGAGTTGGGAACACTGAAGCTTTCTTT	CASSYPTGVGNTEAFF	-	TRBV6-2/TRBV6-3	TRBJ1-1	-
TGTGCCAGCAGTTACACGAGATTGTTGTCCTACGAGCAGTACTTC	CASSYTRLLSYEQYF	-	TRBV6-2/TRBV6-3	TRBJ2-7	-
TGTGCCAGCAGTTACTACGGCTCTGGAAACACCATATATTTT	CASSYYGSGNTIYF	-	TRBV6-5	TRBJ1-3	-
TGCGCCAGCAGCCAAGGTCCAGGGGGTCAGCCCCAGCATTTT	CASSQGPGGQPQHF	TRBD1	TRBV4-3	TRBJ1-5	-
TGTGCCACCAGCCTCGAGAGTAGCGGGAGAGGTAATGAGCAGTTCTTC	CATSLESSGRGNEQFF	TRBD2	TRBV24-1	TRBJ2-1	-
TGTGCCAGCAGCCAAGATGGTCCCTATCTTGGCACAGATACGCAGTATTTT	CASSQDGPYLGTDTQYF	-	TRBV4-2	TRBJ2-3	-
TGTGCCAGCAGTCGACAGGGCTATGGCTACACCTTC	CASSRQGYGYTF	TRBD1	TRBV2	TRBJ1-2	-
TGTGCCATCAGTGAGCAGGGGGGCGAGGGTACTGAAGCTTTCTTT	CAISEQGGEGTEAFF	TRBD1	TRBV10-3	TRBJ1-1	once
TGTGCCAGCAGCTTAATGGGGGGGGAGACCCAGTACTTC	CASSLMGGETQYF	TRBD2	TRBV7-2	TRBJ2-5	-
TGCGCCAGCAGCTTCGAGTCGAGCGGAACTGAAGCTTTCTTT	CASSFESSGTEAFF	-	TRBV5-1	TRBJ1-1	-
TGTGCCACCAGTGATTTGCGACTAGCGGGGGGCGAGCAGTTCTTC	CATSDLRLAGGEQFF	TRBD2	TRBV24-1	TRBJ2-1	-
TGTGCCAGCAGTTTATTGGCGGCAGGGGGCGCGTCCGGGGAGCTGTTTTTT	CASSLLAAGGASGELFF	TRBD1	TRBV28	TRBJ2-2	-
TGCGCCAGCAGGCCGGGACTAGCGACAGATACGCAGTATTTT	CASRPGLATDTQYF	TRBD2	TRBV5-1	TRBJ2-3	-
TGTGCCAGCAGCTTCACAGGGGACAATGAGCAGTTCTTC	CASSFTGDNEQFF	TRBD1	TRBV12-3/TRBV12-4	TRBJ2-1	-
TGTGCCAGCAGCTCATGGGGGCTAGCGGGCGTGAGCTCCTACAATGAGCAGTTCTTC	CASSSWGLAGVSSYNEQFF	TRBD2	TRBV13	TRBJ2-1	once
TGTGCCAGCAGCCAGGGCCCTCAGAGCAATCAGCCCCAGCATTTT	CASSQGPQSNQPQHF	-	TRBV3-1/TRBV3-2	TRBJ1-5	-
TGTGCCAGCAGTGAAGGGGGGGACAGATATGAAAAACTGTTTTTT	CASSEGGDRYEKLFF	TRBD1	TRBV2	TRBJ1-4	-
TGTGCCAGCAGCCAACGGCGGGGGGCCTACGAGCAGTACTTC	CASSQRRGAYEQYF	TRBD2	TRBV16	TRBJ2-7	-
TGTGCCAGCAGCTGGGACTACGGGAGCGATGAGCAGTTCTTC	CASSWDYGSDEQFF	TRBD2	TRBV5-4	TRBJ2-1	-
TGCGCCAGCAGCTTGGCCTCACTCAGGGGCAGCTCCTACGAGCAGTACTTC	CASSLASLRGSSYEQYF	-	TRBV5-1	TRBJ2-7	-